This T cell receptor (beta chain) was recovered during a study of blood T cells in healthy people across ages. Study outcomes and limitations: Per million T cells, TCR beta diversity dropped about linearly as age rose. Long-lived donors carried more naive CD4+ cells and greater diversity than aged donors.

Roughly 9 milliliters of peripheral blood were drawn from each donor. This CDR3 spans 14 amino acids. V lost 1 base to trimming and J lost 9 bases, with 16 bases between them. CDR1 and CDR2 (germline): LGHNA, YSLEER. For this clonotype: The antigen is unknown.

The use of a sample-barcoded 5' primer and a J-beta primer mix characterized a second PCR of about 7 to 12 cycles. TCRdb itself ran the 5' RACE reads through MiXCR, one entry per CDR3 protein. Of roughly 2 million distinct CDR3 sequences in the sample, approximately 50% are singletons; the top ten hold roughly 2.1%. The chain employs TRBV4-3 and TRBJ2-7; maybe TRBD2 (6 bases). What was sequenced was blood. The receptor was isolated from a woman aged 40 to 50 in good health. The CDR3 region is CASSQGEANTLQYF. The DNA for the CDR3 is TGCGCCAGCAGCCAAGGGGAGGCTAATACTTTGCAGTACTTC.